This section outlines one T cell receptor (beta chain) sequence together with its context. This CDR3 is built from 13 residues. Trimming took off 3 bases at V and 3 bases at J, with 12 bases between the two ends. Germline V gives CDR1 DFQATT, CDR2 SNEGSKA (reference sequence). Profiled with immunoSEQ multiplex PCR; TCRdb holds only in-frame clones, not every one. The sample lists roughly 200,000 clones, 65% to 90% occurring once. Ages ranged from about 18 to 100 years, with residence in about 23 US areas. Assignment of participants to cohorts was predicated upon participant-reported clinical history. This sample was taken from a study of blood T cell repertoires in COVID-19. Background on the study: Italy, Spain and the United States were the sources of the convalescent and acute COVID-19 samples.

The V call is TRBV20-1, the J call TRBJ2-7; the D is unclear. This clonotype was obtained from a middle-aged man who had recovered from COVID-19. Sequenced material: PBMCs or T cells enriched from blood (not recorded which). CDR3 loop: CSASRGSNYEQYF. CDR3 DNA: TGCAGTGCTAGTCGCGGATCGAACTACGAGCAGTACTTC.